Listed below are T cell receptor beta chains from one sample, sequenced in a study of T cell changes during pregnancy in multiple sclerosis. TCRdb's table, derived via immunoSEQ multiplex PCR, lists solely in-frame clones and lacks some. The data hold 50,000 to 80,000 clones, with 80% to 95% observed a single time. Sequenced material: peripheral blood, taken in the second trimester of pregnancy. These receptors were collected from a female donor with multiple sclerosis, enrolled in a pregnancy study. The CDR3 runs from the conserved cysteine through the conserved F or W. The D gene is left open where the match is weak. Clone size is stated in some rows and not others, as once, few, many or a class when expanded.

CDR3 protein: CASSLKGSSGDTQYF; CDR3 DNA: TGTGCCAGCAGCTTGAAGGGGTCCTCCGGAGATACGCAGTATTTT; J gene: TRBJ2-3; clone size: .; D gene: .; V gene: TRBV7-2
CDR3 protein: CASSLGRLAGGNGHTDTQYF; CDR3 DNA: TGTGCCAGCAGCTTAGGTCGACTAGCGGGAGGGAACGGACACACAGATACGCAGTATTTT; J gene: TRBJ2-3; clone size: .; D gene: TRBD2; V gene: TRBV13
CDR3 protein: CAILLAGGNNEQFF; CDR3 DNA: TGTGCCATACTACTAGCGGGAGGGAACAATGAGCAGTTCTTC; J gene: TRBJ2-1; clone size: .; D gene: TRBD2; V gene: TRBV5-4
CDR3 protein: CASSESVLAGGSGELFF; CDR3 DNA: TGTGCCAGCAGTGAAAGTGTACTAGCGGGAGGGTCCGGGGAGCTGTTTTTT; J gene: TRBJ2-2; clone size: .; D gene: TRBD2; V gene: TRBV2
CDR3 protein: CASSYGLVETQYF; CDR3 DNA: TGTGCCAGCAGTTACGGACTTGTAGAGACCCAGTACTTC; J gene: TRBJ2-5; clone size: few; D gene: .; V gene: TRBV6-5
CDR3 protein: CASSLAGVHTDTQYF; CDR3 DNA: TGTGCCAGCAGCTTAGCAGGAGTGCACACAGATACGCAGTATTTT; J gene: TRBJ2-3; clone size: .; D gene: .; V gene: TRBV7-2
CDR3 protein: CASRGDGLNQPQHF; CDR3 DNA: TGCGCCAGCAGGGGGGACGGACTAAATCAGCCCCAGCATTTT; J gene: TRBJ1-5; clone size: .; D gene: .; V gene: TRBV5-1
CDR3 protein: CASSSGTSGRGYTGELFF; CDR3 DNA: TGTGCCAGCAGCTCAGGGACTAGCGGGAGGGGGTACACCGGGGAGCTGTTTTTT; J gene: TRBJ2-2; clone size: .; D gene: TRBD2; V gene: TRBV7-2
CDR3 protein: CASMGHKLRQHF; CDR3 DNA: TGTGCCAGTATGGGACACAAATTACGTCAGCATTTT; J gene: TRBJ1-5; clone size: .; D gene: .; V gene: TRBV7-9
CDR3 protein: CASSLDYGDYGYTF; CDR3 DNA: TGCGCCAGCAGCTTGGATTACGGAGACTATGGCTACACCTTC; J gene: TRBJ1-2; clone size: .; D gene: .; V gene: TRBV5-1
CDR3 protein: CASSKNGVGHNEQFF; CDR3 DNA: TGTGCCAGCAGCAAAAACGGGGTAGGTCACAATGAGCAGTTCTTC; J gene: TRBJ2-1; clone size: .; D gene: .; V gene: TRBV5-4
CDR3 protein: CASSPVRETLISGANVLTF; CDR3 DNA: TGTGCCAGCAGCCCTGTTAGGGAGACACTGATCTCTGGGGCCAACGTCCTGACTTTC; J gene: TRBJ2-6; clone size: .; D gene: .; V gene: TRBV11-3
CDR3 protein: CASSHLGQLEAFF; CDR3 DNA: TGTGCCAGCAGCCACCTCGGACAGCTTGAAGCTTTCTTT; J gene: TRBJ1-1; clone size: few; D gene: .; V gene: TRBV14
CDR3 protein: CASSDFPDKFSAYEQYF; CDR3 DNA: TGTGCCAGCAGTGATTTCCCGGACAAATTTTCAGCCTACGAGCAGTACTTC; J gene: TRBJ2-7; clone size: .; D gene: .; V gene: TRBV2
CDR3 protein: CASSLAYRQGGYEQYF; CDR3 DNA: TGTGCCAGCAGCTTGGCATATAGACAGGGTGGCTACGAGCAGTACTTC; J gene: TRBJ2-7; clone size: once; D gene: TRBD1; V gene: TRBV5-6
CDR3 protein: CASRPTGYRGETQYF; CDR3 DNA: TGTGCCAGCAGGCCGACAGGCTATAGAGGGGAGACCCAGTACTTC; J gene: TRBJ2-5; clone size: .; D gene: .; V gene: TRBV6-5
CDR3 protein: CASSPGTANTGELFF; CDR3 DNA: TGTGCCAGCTCACCAGGGACAGCAAACACCGGGGAGCTGTTTTTT; J gene: TRBJ2-2; clone size: .; D gene: TRBD1; V gene: TRBV18
CDR3 protein: CASSLVEIEQFF; CDR3 DNA: TGTGCCAGCAGCTTAGTTGAGATTGAGCAGTTCTTC; J gene: TRBJ2-1; clone size: .; D gene: .; V gene: TRBV11-1
CDR3 protein: CSVGGLGARGTEAFF; CDR3 DNA: TGCAGCGTTGGGGGGTTGGGGGCGCGTGGCACTGAAGCTTTCTTT; J gene: TRBJ1-1; clone size: .; D gene: .; V gene: TRBV29-1
CDR3 protein: CASSYAYRHSEAFF; CDR3 DNA: TGTGCCAGCAGTTACGCTTATAGACACTCTGAAGCTTTCTTT; J gene: TRBJ1-1; clone size: .; D gene: .; V gene: TRBV6-5
CDR3 protein: CASSLIQGGTDTQYF; CDR3 DNA: TGTGCCAGCAGTTTAATCCAGGGAGGGACAGATACGCAGTATTTT; J gene: TRBJ2-3; clone size: .; D gene: TRBD2; V gene: TRBV28
CDR3 protein: CASSLEAGRLETQYF; CDR3 DNA: TGTGCCAGCAGCTTAGAAGCAGGGAGGTTAGAGACCCAGTACTTC; J gene: TRBJ2-5; clone size: .; D gene: .; V gene: TRBV7-9
CDR3 protein: CASSLGSLPSQPQHF; CDR3 DNA: TGTGCCAGCAGCTTGGGGTCGTTACCCAGTCAGCCCCAGCATTTT; J gene: TRBJ1-5; clone size: .; D gene: .; V gene: TRBV5-5
CDR3 protein: CASSPGLAGNNEQFF; CDR3 DNA: TGTGCCAGCTCACCAGGCCTAGCGGGTAACAATGAGCAGTTCTTC; J gene: TRBJ2-1; clone size: .; D gene: TRBD2; V gene: TRBV18
CDR3 protein: CASSPRGSGLSGANVLTF; CDR3 DNA: TGTGCCAGCAGTCCCCGGGGTAGCGGGCTCTCTGGGGCCAACGTCCTGACTTTC; J gene: TRBJ2-6; clone size: .; D gene: TRBD2; V gene: TRBV27
CDR3 protein: CASSSTIAGGIDTQYF; CDR3 DNA: TGTGCCAGCAGTTCTACGATAGCGGGAGGAATAGATACGCAGTATTTT; J gene: TRBJ2-3; clone size: .; D gene: TRBD2; V gene: TRBV25-1
CDR3 protein: CASSADTGGPYEQYF; CDR3 DNA: TGTGCCAGCAGCGCCGACACGGGGGGTCCCTACGAGCAGTACTTC; J gene: TRBJ2-7; clone size: .; D gene: TRBD2; V gene: TRBV7-7
CDR3 protein: CASSLVATGALEAFF; CDR3 DNA: TGTGCCAGCAGCTTGGTTGCGACAGGGGCCCTTGAAGCTTTCTTT; J gene: TRBJ1-1; clone size: .; D gene: TRBD1; V gene: TRBV5-5
CDR3 protein: CASSGQGRNTGELFF; CDR3 DNA: TGTGCCAGCAGCGGCCAGGGAAGGAACACCGGGGAGCTGTTTTTT; J gene: TRBJ2-2; clone size: many; D gene: .; V gene: TRBV2
CDR3 protein: CASSQEEGPYTF; CDR3 DNA: TGCGCCAGCAGCCAAGAGGAGGGCCCCTACACCTTC; J gene: TRBJ1-2; clone size: .; D gene: .; V gene: TRBV4-3
CDR3 protein: CASSQDPGTSGFQETQYF; CDR3 DNA: TGTGCCAGCAGCCAAGATCCAGGGACTAGCGGTTTTCAAGAGACCCAGTACTTC; J gene: TRBJ2-5; clone size: .; D gene: TRBD2; V gene: TRBV5-4
CDR3 protein: CASSYLTSGGTDTQYF; CDR3 DNA: TGCGCCAGCAGCTACCTGACTAGCGGGGGCACAGATACGCAGTATTTT; J gene: TRBJ2-3; clone size: .; D gene: TRBD2; V gene: TRBV4-1
CDR3 protein: CASSFEGATYGYTF; CDR3 DNA: TGTGCCAGCAGCTTCGAGGGGGCCACGTATGGCTACACCTTC; J gene: TRBJ1-2; clone size: .; D gene: TRBD1; V gene: TRBV11-2
CDR3 protein: CSAAGVGYEQYF; CDR3 DNA: TGCAGCGCAGCAGGGGTGGGGTACGAGCAGTACTTC; J gene: TRBJ2-7; clone size: .; D gene: .; V gene: TRBV29-1
CDR3 protein: CASRRANQPQHF; CDR3 DNA: TGTGCCAGCAGGCGGGCTAATCAGCCCCAGCATTTT; J gene: TRBJ1-5; clone size: .; D gene: .; V gene: TRBV6-1
CDR3 protein: CAWNPGGSNQPQHF; CDR3 DNA: TGTGCCTGGAACCCCGGAGGGAGCAATCAGCCCCAGCATTTT; J gene: TRBJ1-5; clone size: .; D gene: .; V gene: TRBV30
CDR3 protein: CASSVFQGDGTDTQYF; CDR3 DNA: TGCGCCAGCAGTGTTTTTCAGGGGGATGGTACAGATACGCAGTATTTT; J gene: TRBJ2-3; clone size: .; D gene: TRBD1; V gene: TRBV10-1